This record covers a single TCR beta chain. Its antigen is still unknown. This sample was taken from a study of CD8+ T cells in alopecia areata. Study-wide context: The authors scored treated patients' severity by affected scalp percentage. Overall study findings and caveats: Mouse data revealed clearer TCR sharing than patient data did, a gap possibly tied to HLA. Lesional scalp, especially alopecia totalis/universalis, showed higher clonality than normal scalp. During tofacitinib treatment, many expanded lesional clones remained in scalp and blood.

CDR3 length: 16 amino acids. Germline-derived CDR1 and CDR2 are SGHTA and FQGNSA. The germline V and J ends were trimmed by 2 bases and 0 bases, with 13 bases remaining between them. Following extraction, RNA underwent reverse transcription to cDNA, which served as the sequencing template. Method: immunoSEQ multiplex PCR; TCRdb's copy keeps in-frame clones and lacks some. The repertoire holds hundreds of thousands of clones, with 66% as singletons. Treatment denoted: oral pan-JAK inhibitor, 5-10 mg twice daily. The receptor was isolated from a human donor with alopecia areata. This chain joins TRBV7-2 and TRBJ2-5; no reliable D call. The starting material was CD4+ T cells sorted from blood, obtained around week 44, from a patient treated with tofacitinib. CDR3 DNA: TGTGCCAGCAGCTTAACGGGTCGGACGGACCAAGAGACCCAGTACTTC. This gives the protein CASSLTGRTDQETQYF.